The 10 T cell receptor beta chains given below trace back to one sample, sequenced in a study of shared clonotypes between healthy human individuals. Here immunoSEQ multiplex PCR was the method, and the copy in TCRdb shows in-frame clones only, minus some. The sample yields around 2.5 million clones, 93% seen once. Sequencing was carried out using naive CD4+ T cells from PBMCs. Described subset: CD45RA+ positively selected. Receptors originate from a young man in good health. Some clones in this sample may be carry-over from other donors' samples.

The rearrangement links TRBV28 to TRBJ2-3, with 9 nucleotides matching TRBD2. Germline CDR1 and CDR2: MDHEN and SYDVKM. V was pared by 6 bases and J by 0 bases, with 13 bases of the junction left unmatched. The CDR3 runs to 18 residues. The CDR3 region has the DNA TGTGCCAGCAGCCCCCGCAGGGCGGGAGGGCCTAGCACAGATACGCAGTATTTT. Translating gives CASSPRRAGGPSTDTQYF.

The V call is TRBV9, the J call TRBJ2-3; 7 nucleotides match TRBD1. Germline trimming cut 2 bases from V and 2 bases from J; bases unmatched to any gene: 5. Germline V CDR1 and CDR2: SGDLS, YYNGEE. The CDR3 totals 15 residues. CDR3: CASSVRDSYTDTQYF. CDR3 nucleotide sequence: TGTGCCAGCAGCGTCCGGGACAGTTACACAGATACGCAGTATTTT.

CDR3 protein: CASSLGGGGRRGTEAFF. CDR3 coding DNA: TGTGCCAGCAGCTTAGGGGGGGGAGGCAGGCGAGGCACTGAAGCTTTCTTT. V is TRBV11-2 and J is TRBJ1-1; TRBD1 might be the D (5 bases). The CDR3 runs to 17 residues. V dropped 1 base and J dropped 4 bases, with 19 bases sitting between them. Germline V gene data show CDR1 as SGHAT and CDR2 as FQNNGV.

The chain combines TRBV5-6 with TRBJ2-7; a possible D gene is TRBD2 (8 bases). CDR3 length: 17 residues. V lost 2 bases and J 1 base, leaving 19 bases between the germline ends. Germline loops: CDR1 SGHDT, CDR2 YYEEEE. CDR3 region: CASSFRGVAGNSYEQYF. Written as DNA, the CDR3 is TGTGCCAGCAGCTTCAGGGGGGTAGCGGGGAATTCCTACGAGCAGTACTTC.

As for this clone: Other nucleotide sequences from this sample produce the same CDR3. The gene calls are TRBV6-5 and TRBJ1-1; D gene uncertain. Germline loops: CDR1 MNHEY, CDR2 SVGAGI. The CDR3 length is 13 residues. Trimming pared 2 bases from V and 1 base from J, leaving 5 bases between. The CDR3 DNA reads as TGTGCCAGCAGTTACGGGAAGAACACTGAAGCTTTCTTT. It is translated as CASSYGKNTEAFF.

This chain uses TRBV7-9 with TRBJ1-2; 9 bases are shared with TRBD1. The germline V gene has CDR1 SEHNR and CDR2 FQNEAQ (reference sequence). The CDR3 extends over 15 amino acids. The V segment lost 3 bases and the J segment 1 base; nucleotides outside the gene matches: 3. The DNA for the CDR3 is TGTGCCAGCAGCTTGGGGGACAGGGATAACTATGGCTACACCTTC. It is translated as CASSLGDRDNYGYTF.

The CDR3 bases are TGTGCCAGCAGCTTAGCGGCAGGATCCTACAATGAGCAGTTCTTC. This encodes CASSLAAGSYNEQFF. The rearrangement links TRBV7-9 to TRBJ2-1; D unclear. The CDR3 has 15 amino acids. The germline V and J ends were trimmed by 0 bases and 1 base, with 7 bases remaining between them. The germline V gene encodes CDR1 SEHNR and CDR2 FQNEAQ (reference sequence).

Concerning this clone itself: The sample carries other DNA sequences with the same CDR3. This chain links TRBV6-1 with TRBJ1-5; maybe TRBD1 (5 bases). Germline values: CDR1 MNHNS, CDR2 SASEGT. CDR3 length: 15 residues. V gave up 1 base and J gave up 0 bases, with 7 bases separating them. The CDR3 region has the DNA TGTGCCAGCAGTGAAGGGGGGTATAGCAATCAGCCCCAGCATTTT. Translated, it gives CASSEGGYSNQPQHF.

The chain recombines TRBV5-1 with TRBJ1-4, with D possibly matching TRBD1 (6 bases). The V and J ends lost 4 bases and 5 bases respectively, with 18 bases between them. This CDR3 spans 16 amino acids. Germline V lookup: CDR1 SGHRS, CDR2 YFSETQ. The CDR3 loop reads CASSIGKGQNNEKLFF. The CDR3 DNA sequence: TGCGCCAGCAGCATCGGCAAAGGACAGAACAATGAAAAACTGTTTTTT.

The V gene is TRBV6-1, the J gene TRBJ2-7; D call uncertain. The CDR3 runs to 13 residues. V was cut by 3 bases and J by 2 bases, with 8 bases left in between. CDR1 MNHNS and CDR2 SASEGT come from the germline V gene. The chain's CDR3 is CASSETSPYEQYF. CDR3 in DNA: TGTGCCAGCAGTGAGACGAGCCCCTACGAGCAGTACTTC.